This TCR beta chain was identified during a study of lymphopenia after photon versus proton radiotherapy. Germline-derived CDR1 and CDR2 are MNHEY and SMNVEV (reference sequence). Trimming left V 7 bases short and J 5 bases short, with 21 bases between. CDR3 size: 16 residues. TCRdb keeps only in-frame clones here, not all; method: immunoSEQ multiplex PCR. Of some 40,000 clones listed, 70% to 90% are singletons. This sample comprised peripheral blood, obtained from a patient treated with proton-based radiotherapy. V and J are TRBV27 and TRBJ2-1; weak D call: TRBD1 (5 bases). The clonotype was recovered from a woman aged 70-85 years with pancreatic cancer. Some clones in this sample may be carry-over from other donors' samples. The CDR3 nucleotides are TGTGCCAGCACTTCCCTGGGGCCGGGCTTTGACAATGAGCAGTTCTTC. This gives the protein CASTSLGPGFDNEQFF.